This TCR beta chain was documented in a study of blood T cell repertoires in COVID-19. This clone was observed once. Profiled with immunoSEQ multiplex PCR; TCRdb holds only in-frame clones, not every one. The sample carries fewer than 20,000 clones, about 88% recorded once. CDR1 and CDR2 (germline): SGHNT, YYREEE (reference sequence). V lost 6 bases, J lost 7 bases, and 19 bases lay in between. This CDR3 region has 14 residues. The V call is TRBV5-4, the J call TRBJ1-1, with D perhaps TRBD1 (5 bases). The receptor's source is a man aged 40-49 years with active COVID-19. The material sequenced was peripheral blood. CDR3 nucleotide sequence: TGTGCCAGCACCTCCAAGGGGCAGGGCAATGAAGCTTTCTTT. Residues: CASTSKGQGNEAFF.